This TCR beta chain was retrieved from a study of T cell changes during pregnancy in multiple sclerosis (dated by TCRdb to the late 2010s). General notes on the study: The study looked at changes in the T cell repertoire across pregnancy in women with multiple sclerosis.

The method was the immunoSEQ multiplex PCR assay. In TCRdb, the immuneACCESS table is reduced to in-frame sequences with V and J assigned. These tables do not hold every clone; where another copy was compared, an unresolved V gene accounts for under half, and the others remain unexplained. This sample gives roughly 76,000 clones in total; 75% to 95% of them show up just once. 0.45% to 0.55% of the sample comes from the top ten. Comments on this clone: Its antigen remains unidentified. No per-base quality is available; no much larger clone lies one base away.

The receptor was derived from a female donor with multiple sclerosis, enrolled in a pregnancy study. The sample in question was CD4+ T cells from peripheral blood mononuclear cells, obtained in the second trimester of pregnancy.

The nucleotide sequence reads TGCGCCAGCAGCCAAGTTGTAGCGGGAGGGGCCGGTTCCTACAATGAGCAGTTCTTC. Its protein product is CASSQVVAGGAGSYNEQFF. The receptor chain draws on TRBV4-1 and TRBJ2-1, and TRBD2 matches 11 of the central bases. Unmatched junction bases come to 9, with V trimmed by 1 base and J by 1 base. From the germline V gene, CDR1 is MGHRA and CDR2 is YSYEKL. CDR3 length: 19 amino acids, cysteine to phenylalanine. Only the CDR3 portion is preserved as DNA: 57 bases, with reading frame beginning at the first base.